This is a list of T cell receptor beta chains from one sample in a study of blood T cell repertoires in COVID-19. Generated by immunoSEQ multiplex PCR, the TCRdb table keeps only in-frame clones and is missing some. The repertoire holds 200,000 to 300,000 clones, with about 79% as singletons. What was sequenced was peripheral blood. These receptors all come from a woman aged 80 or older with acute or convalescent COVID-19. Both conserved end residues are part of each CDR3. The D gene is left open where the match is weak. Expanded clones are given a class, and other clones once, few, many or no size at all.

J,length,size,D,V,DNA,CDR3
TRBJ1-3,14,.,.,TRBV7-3,TGTGCCAGCAGCTTAATGCCAGGGGCAGACACCATATATTTT,CASSLMPGADTIYF
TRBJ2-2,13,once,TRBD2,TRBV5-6,TGTGCCAGCAGCCGGGGAGGGACCGGGGAGCTGTTTTTT,CASSRGGTGELFF
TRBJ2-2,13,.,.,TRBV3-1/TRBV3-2,TGTGCCAGCAGCTCCAGGGGCGCCGGGGAGCTGTTTTTT,CASSSRGAGELFF
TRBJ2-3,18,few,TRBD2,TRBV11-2,TGTGCCAGCAGCCCCTTCGGAGGAGCGGGGGGTAGCACAGATACGCAGTATTTT,CASSPFGGAGGSTDTQYF
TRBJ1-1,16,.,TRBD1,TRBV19,TGTGCCAGTACCGACCTGGGACAGACCCGCTCCGTGGAAGCTTTCTTT,CASTDLGQTRSVEAFF
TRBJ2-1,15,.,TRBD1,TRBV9,TGTGCCAGCAGCCCGACAGGGTGGGAAAGGTATGAGCAGTTCTTC,CASSPTGWERYEQFF
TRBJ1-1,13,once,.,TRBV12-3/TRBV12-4,TGTGCCGGAAAGACCAGGGAAGACACTGAAGCTTTCTTT,CAGKTREDTEAFF
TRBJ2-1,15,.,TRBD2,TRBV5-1,TGCGCCAGCCGGCCGGGGGGGAATCCCTACAATGAGCAGTTCTTC,CASRPGGNPYNEQFF
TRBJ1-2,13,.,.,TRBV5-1,TGCGCCAGCAGCACGGACGGGGACTATGGCTACACCTTC,CASSTDGDYGYTF
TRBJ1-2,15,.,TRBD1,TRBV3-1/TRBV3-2,TGTGCCAGCAGCCCCGGGGACAGCTCCTACTATGGCTACACCTTC,CASSPGDSSYYGYTF
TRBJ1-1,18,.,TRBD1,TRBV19,TGTGCCAGTAGACGATCCGGGACAGGGGGCGCTTTAGGCACTGAAGCTTTCTTT,CASRRSGTGGALGTEAFF
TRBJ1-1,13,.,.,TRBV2,TGTGCCAGCAGTGAAGGGCGGAGCACTGAAGCTTTCTTT,CASSEGRSTEAFF
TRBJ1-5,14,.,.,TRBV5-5,TGTGCCAGCAGCTTGGGAGGGGGGGATCAGCCCCAGCATTTT,CASSLGGGDQPQHF
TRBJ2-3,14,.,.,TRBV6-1,TGTGCCAGCAGTTATGGAGCTCTTGGTGGTACGCAGTATTTT,CASSYGALGGTQYF
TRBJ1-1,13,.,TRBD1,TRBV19,TGTGCCAGTACCCCCAGACAGGGGGCTGAAGCTTTCTTT,CASTPRQGAEAFF
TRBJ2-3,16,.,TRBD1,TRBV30,TGTGCCTGGAGGAATTGGGACAGGGGAGGAACAGATACGCAGTATTTT,CAWRNWDRGGTDTQYF
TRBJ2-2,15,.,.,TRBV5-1,TGCGCCAGCAGCTTAGGTAGCGCGAACACCGGGGAGCTGTTTTTT,CASSLGSANTGELFF
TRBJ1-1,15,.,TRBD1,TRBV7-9,TGTGCCAGCAGCGGACGGGACAGGGAGTCAACTGAAGCTTTCTTT,CASSGRDRESTEAFF
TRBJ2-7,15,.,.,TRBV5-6,TGTGCCAGCAGCGATAGACAGGTGGGCTCCTACGAGCAGTACTTC,CASSDRQVGSYEQYF
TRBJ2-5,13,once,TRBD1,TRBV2,TGTGCCAGCAGGAGGACAGGTCAAGAGACCCAGTACTTC,CASRRTGQETQYF
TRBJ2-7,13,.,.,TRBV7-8,TGTGCCAGCAGCCTGAGACAAACCTACGAGCAGTACTTC,CASSLRQTYEQYF
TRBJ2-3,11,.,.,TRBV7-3,TGTGCCAGCAGCACTGAAGAAACGCAGTATTTT,CASSTEETQYF
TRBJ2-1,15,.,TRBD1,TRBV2,TGTGCCAGCAGTGAAACATGGACAGGGGGCAATGAGCAGTTCTTC,CASSETWTGGNEQFF
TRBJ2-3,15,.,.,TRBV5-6,TGTGCCAGCAGCTTAAGGGGGGGGAGCACAGATACGCAGTATTTT,CASSLRGGSTDTQYF
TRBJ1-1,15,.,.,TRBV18,TGTGCCAGCTCACCAATAACAGGCTTGAACACTGAAGCTTTCTTT,CASSPITGLNTEAFF
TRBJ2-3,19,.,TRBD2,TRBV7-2,TGTGCCAGCAGCCCCAGGGGACTAGCGGGGGGGCTGAGCACAGATACGCAGTATTTT,CASSPRGLAGGLSTDTQYF
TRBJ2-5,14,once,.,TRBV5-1,TGCGCCAGCAGGAGGGACACTGCCCAAGAGACCCAGTACTTC,CASRRDTAQETQYF
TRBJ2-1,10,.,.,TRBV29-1,TGCAGCGTTGAGCAGAATGAGCAGTTCTTC,CSVEQNEQFF
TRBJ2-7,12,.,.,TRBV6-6,TGTGCCAGCAGTTACTCGAGCTACGAGCAGTACTTC,CASSYSSYEQYF
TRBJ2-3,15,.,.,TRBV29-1,TGCAGCGTTGAAAGTGGAGGACAGCCCGGAGATACGCAGTATTTT,CSVESGGQPGDTQYF
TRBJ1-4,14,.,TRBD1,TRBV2,TGTGCCAGCACCCGACAGGGGGCACCTGAAAAACTGTTTTTT,CASTRQGAPEKLFF
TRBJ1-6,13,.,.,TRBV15,TGTGCCACCAGCTCGGACCCGGGATCACCCCTCCACTTT,CATSSDPGSPLHF
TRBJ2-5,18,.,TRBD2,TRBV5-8,TGTGCCAGCAGCTTGTGGACTAGCGGGGGCCTAGGAAAAGAGACCCAGTACTTC,CASSLWTSGGLGKETQYF
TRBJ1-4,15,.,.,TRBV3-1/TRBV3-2,TGTGCCAGCAGCCAAGGCGGCAGTGAGAATGAAAAACTGTTTTTT,CASSQGGSENEKLFF
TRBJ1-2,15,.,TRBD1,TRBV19,TGTGCCAGTAGTCCCCGCGACAGGGATGGGTATGGCTACACCTTC,CASSPRDRDGYGYTF
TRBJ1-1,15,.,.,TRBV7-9,TGTGCCAGCAGCCCGGGATCTATCCGGAACACTGAAGCTTTCTTT,CASSPGSIRNTEAFF
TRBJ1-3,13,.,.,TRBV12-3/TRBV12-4,TGTGCCAGCAGTCAGGCCCCTGGAAACACCATATATTTT,CASSQAPGNTIYF
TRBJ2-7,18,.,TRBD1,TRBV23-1,TGCGCCAGCAGTCAACCGGTAAACGGCAGGGGGCGCGCCTACGAGCAGTACTTC,CASSQPVNGRGRAYEQYF
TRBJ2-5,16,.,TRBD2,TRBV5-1,TGCGCCAGCAGCTTCGGACTAGCGGGGAACGGGGAGACCCAGTACTTC,CASSFGLAGNGETQYF
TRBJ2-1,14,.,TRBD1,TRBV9,TGTGCCAGCTCAAGGGGTACAGGGGCGGGTGAGCAGTTCTTC,CASSRGTGAGEQFF
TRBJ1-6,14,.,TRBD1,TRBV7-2,TGTGCCAGCAGCGCGCCGGGACAGGGTTCACCCCTCCACTTT,CASSAPGQGSPLHF